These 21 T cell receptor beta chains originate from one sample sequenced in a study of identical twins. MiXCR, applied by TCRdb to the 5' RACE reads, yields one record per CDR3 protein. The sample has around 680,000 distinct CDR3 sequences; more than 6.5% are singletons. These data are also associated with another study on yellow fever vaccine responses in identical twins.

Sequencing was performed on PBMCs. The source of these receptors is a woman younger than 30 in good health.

The CDR3 region has the DNA TGTGCCAGCAGTTTGTGGGCAACCGGGACTTACGGCAATGAGCAGTTCTTC. Translated, it gives CASSLWATGTYGNEQFF. This chain connects TRBV28 to TRBJ2-1, with a tentative D call TRBD2 (6 bases). Deletions cut 3 bases from V and 6 bases from J, with 21 bases between. The germline V gene encodes CDR1 MDHEN and CDR2 SYDVKM. The CDR3 spans 17 residues.

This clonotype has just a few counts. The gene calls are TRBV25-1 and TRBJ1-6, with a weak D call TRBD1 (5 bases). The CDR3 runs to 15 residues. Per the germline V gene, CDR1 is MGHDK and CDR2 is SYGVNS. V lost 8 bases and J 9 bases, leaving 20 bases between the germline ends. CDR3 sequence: CASRPAGLNSSPLHF. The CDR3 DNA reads TGTGCCAGCCGACCGGCAGGGCTTAATAGTTCACCCCTCCACTTT.

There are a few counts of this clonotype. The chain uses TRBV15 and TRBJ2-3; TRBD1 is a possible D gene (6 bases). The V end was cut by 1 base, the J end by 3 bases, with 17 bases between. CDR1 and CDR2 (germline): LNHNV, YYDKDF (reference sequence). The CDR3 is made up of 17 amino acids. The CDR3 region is CATSRVVQGLGTDTQYF. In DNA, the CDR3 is TGTGCCACCAGCAGAGTAGTACAGGGCCTAGGGACAGATACGCAGTATTTT.

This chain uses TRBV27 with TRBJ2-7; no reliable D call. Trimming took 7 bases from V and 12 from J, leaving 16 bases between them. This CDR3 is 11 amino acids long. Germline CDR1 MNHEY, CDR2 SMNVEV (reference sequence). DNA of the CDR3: TGTGCCAGCAACCGGAGAAACGAGTGGTACTTC. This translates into CASNRRNEWYF.

In DNA form, the CDR3 reads TGTGCCAGCAGCCTCCCCCTGATCCGCGAGACCCAGTACTTC. Translating gives CASSLPLIRETQYF. The V call is TRBV7-9, the J call TRBJ2-5; D call uncertain. From germline, CDR1 is SEHNR and CDR2 FQNEAQ (reference sequence). V lost 5 bases, J lost 5 bases, and 15 bases lay in between. CDR3 size: 14 residues.

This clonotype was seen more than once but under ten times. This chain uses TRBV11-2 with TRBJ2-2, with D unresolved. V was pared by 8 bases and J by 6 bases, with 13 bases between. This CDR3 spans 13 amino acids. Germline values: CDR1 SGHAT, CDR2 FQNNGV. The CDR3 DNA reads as TGTGCCAGCGGATTAGTTGGTGCCGGGGAGCTGTTTTTT. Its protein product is CASGLVGAGELFF.

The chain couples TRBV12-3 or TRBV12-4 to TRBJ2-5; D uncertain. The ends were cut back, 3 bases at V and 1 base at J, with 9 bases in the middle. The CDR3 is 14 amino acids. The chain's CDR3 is CASSFWGLQETQYF. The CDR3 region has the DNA TGTGCCAGCAGTTTTTGGGGTCTCCAAGAGACCCAGTACTTC.

The CDR3, as DNA: TGCAGTGCTAGCGGGGTGAACTCCTACGAGCAGTACTTC. It specifies CSASGVNSYEQYF. V usage is TRBV20-1 and J usage is TRBJ2-7; maybe TRBD2 (5 bases). The germline V gene encodes CDR1 DFQATT and CDR2 SNEGSKA (reference sequence). Trimming took 3 bases from V and 0 from J, leaving 9 bases between them. This CDR3 spans 13 amino acids.

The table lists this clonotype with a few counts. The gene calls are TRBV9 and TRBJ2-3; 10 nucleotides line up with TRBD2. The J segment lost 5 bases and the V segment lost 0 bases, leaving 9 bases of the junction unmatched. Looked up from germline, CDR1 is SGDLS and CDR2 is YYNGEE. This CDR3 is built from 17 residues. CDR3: CASSVATASGGRDTQYF. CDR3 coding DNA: TGTGCCAGCAGCGTAGCTACGGCTAGCGGGGGAAGAGATACGCAGTATTTT.

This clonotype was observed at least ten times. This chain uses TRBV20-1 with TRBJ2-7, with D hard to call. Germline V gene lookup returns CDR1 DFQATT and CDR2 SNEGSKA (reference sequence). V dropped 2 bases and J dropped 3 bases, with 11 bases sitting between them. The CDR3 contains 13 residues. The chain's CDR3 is CSARRPSIYEQYF. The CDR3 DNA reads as TGCAGTGCTAGACGACCTAGTATCTACGAGCAGTACTTC.

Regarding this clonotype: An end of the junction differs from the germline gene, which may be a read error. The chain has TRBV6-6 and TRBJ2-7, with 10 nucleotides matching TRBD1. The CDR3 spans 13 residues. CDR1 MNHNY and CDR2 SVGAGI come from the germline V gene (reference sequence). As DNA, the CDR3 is TGTGCCAGCAGTTACTTAGCCGGACAGGGGGTTTCCTTC. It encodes CASSYLAGQGVSF.

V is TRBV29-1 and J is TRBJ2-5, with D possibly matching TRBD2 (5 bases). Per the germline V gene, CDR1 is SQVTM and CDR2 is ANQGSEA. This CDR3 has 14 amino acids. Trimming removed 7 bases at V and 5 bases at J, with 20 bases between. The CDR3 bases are TGCAGCGCAGCCAGAGCCGAGGGTGGGGAGACCCAGTACTTC. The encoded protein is CSAARAEGGETQYF.

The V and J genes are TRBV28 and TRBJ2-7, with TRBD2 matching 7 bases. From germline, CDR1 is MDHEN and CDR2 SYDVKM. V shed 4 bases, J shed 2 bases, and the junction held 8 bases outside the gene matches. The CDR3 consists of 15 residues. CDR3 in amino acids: CASSSSGGTPYEQYF. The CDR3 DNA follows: TGTGCCAGCAGTTCCTCGGGGGGAACCCCCTACGAGCAGTACTTC.

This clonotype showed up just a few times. CDR3 loop: CASSLGTTDYNEQFF. The CDR3 DNA is TGCGCCAGCAGCTTGGGAACTACGGACTACAATGAGCAGTTCTTC. This chain uses TRBV5-1 with TRBJ2-1; unclear D gene. With 0 bases removed from V and 3 bases from J, the gap between germline ends came to 10 bases. Germline values: CDR1 SGHRS, CDR2 YFSETQ. CDR3 length: 15 amino acids.

The CDR3 region has the DNA TGTGCCAGCAGCGCCCCCTGGGGGACACCCACGAACACCGGGGAGCTGTTTTTT. Protein product: CASSAPWGTPTNTGELFF. This chain links TRBV9 with TRBJ2-2, with a weak D call TRBD1 (6 bases). The CDR3 contains 18 residues. Trimming removed 3 bases at V and 0 bases at J, with 18 bases between. Looked up from germline, CDR1 is SGDLS and CDR2 is YYNGEE.

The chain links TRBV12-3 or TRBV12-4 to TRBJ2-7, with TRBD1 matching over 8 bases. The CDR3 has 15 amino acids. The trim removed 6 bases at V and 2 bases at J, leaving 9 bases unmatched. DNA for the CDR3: TGTGCCAGCAGCGCAGGGGGCGTGGGGCCCTACGAGCAGTACTTC. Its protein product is CASSAGGVGPYEQYF.

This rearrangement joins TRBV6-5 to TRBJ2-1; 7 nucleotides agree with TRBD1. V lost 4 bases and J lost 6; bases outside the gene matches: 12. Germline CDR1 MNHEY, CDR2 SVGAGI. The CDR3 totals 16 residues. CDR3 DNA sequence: TGTGCCAGCAGTTTGGCCGGGACAGAGAATGTCAATGAGCAGTTCTTC. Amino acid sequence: CASSLAGTENVNEQFF.

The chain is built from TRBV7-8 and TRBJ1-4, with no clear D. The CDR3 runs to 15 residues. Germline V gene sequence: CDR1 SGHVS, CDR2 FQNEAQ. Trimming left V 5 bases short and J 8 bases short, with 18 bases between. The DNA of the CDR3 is TGTGCCAGCAGCCCACTGGACCAGACCGCGGAAAAACTGTTTTTT. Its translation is CASSPLDQTAEKLFF.

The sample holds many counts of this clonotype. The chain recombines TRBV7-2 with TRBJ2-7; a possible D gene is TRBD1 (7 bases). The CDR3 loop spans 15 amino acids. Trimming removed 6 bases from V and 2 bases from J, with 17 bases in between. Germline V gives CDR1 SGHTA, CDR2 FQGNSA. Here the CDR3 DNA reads TGTGCCAGCAGTCCGCGACAGGGAGGCCCCTACGAGCAGTACTTC. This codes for CASSPRQGGPYEQYF.

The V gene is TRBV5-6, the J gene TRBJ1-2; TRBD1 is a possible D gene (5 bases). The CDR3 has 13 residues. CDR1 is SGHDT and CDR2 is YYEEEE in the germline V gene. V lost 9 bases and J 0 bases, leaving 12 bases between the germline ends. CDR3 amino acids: CATGGGSNYGYTF. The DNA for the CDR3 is TGTGCCACCGGCGGGGGATCTAACTATGGCTACACCTTC. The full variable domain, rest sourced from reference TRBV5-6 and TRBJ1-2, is DAGVTQSPTHLIKTRGQQVTLRCSPKSGHDTVSWYQQALGQGPQFIFQYYEEEERQRGNFPDRFSGHQFPNYSSELNVNALLLGDSALYLCATGGGSNYGYTFGSGTRLTVV.

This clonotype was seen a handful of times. CDR3 in DNA: TGTGCCAGCAGCGATCTTACAGGGGGCTTTGGTTCACCCCTCCACTTT. Amino acids: CASSDLTGGFGSPLHF. The J gene is TRBJ1-6, the V gene TRBV27, with TRBD1 matching 9 bases. The CDR3 sequence is 16 residues long. J lost 9 bases, V lost 6 bases, and 12 bases had no gene match. Germline CDR1 and CDR2: MNHEY and SMNVEV (reference sequence).